Sequencing of this T cell receptor (beta chain) was carried out in a study of control samples from healthy donors and cancer patients. Germline V gene sequence: CDR1 WNHNN, CDR2 SYGVQD (reference sequence). V was clipped by 8 bases and J by 8 bases, with 15 bases between them. The CDR3 consists of 12 residues. Sequencing was performed with immunoSEQ multiplex PCR; in TCRdb, only in-frame clones are kept and a portion is missing. The data contain tens of thousands of clones, more than 75% of them singletons. This TCR was sampled from a man aged 50-59 years in good health. The chain recombines TRBV10-1 with TRBJ1-1; D call uncertain. Sequences were obtained from blood. CDR3 sequence (DNA): TGCGCCAGCGGGTTGGTTGAAAAGGAAGCTTTCTTT. It specifies CASGLVEKEAFF.